This TCR beta chain comes out of a study of siplizumab effects on memory and regulatory T cells. Overall study findings and caveats: Alloreactive clones mapping to unstimulated subsets formed only a minor fraction. Significantly reduced by siplizumab was the cumulative frequency of alloreactive sequences, namely those traceable to unstimulated CD4+ memory cells. Memory cells seemed less diverse than naive T cells, which seemed major alloresponse contributors. An assignable naive or memory phenotype was lacking in roughly 75-95% of proliferating CD4+ or CD8+ clones.

Some clones are missing from TCRdb's copy, which holds only in-frame ones; the method was immunoSEQ multiplex PCR. The sample gives some 100,000 clones, about 93% of which show up once; 1% to 1.5% is in the top ten. The germline V gene encodes CDR1 ENHRY and CDR2 SYGVKD. This CDR3 is built from 12 residues. V was pared by 8 bases and J by 4 bases, with 10 bases between. A word on this clone: Antigen: not known.

The rearrangement joins TRBV10-3 to TRBJ2-3; D is uncertain. The sequenced sample was non-Treg CD4+ T cells sorted from blood. The source of this sequence is a human donor in good health. In nucleotides, the CDR3 is TGTGCCATCGGACCCAGTGCAGATACGCAGTATTTT. Translation: CAIGPSADTQYF.